What follows are 13 T cell receptor beta chains derived from one specimen sequenced in a study of CD8 T cells in Susac syndrome. Reverse transcription used about 0.45 to 1 ug RNA and random hexamers. TCRdb recomputed calls from the immunoSEQ multiplex PCR reads with MiXCR, one row per CDR3 protein. The sample lists roughly 250,000 distinct CDR3 sequences, almost 97% seen once, with around 0.1% in the top ten. Sequencing was performed on CD4+ T cells from PBMCs. The origin of the receptors is a human donor with Susac syndrome.

The V gene is TRBV5-1, the J gene TRBJ1-5, with no clear D. The V gene's germline CDR1 is SGHRS and CDR2 YFSETQ. The length of the CDR3 is 14 residues. V dropped 3 bases and J dropped 7 bases, with 14 bases sitting between them. CDR3 sequence: CASSSEPGRQPQHF. The CDR3 DNA reads TGCGCCAGCAGCTCCGAACCCGGGAGGCAGCCCCAGCATTTT.

The gene calls are TRBV6-5 and TRBJ2-4, with unresolved D. Germline V gives CDR1 MNHEY, CDR2 SVGAGI. Deletions cut 8 bases from V and 0 bases from J, with 14 bases between. The CDR3 consists of 15 residues. Written as DNA, the CDR3 is TGTGCCAGCGGACCGGGTGGCGTAGCCAAAAACATTCAGTACTTC. It is translated as CASGPGGVAKNIQYF.

This clonotype showed up just once. The chain uses TRBV15 and TRBJ2-7, with D perhaps matching TRBD1 (6 bases). The CDR3 spans 12 residues. The germline CDR1 and CDR2 sequences are LNHNV and YYDKDF (reference sequence). Trimming took 5 bases from V and 13 from J, leaving 18 bases between them. The CDR3 DNA is TGTGCCACCAGCTCAGAGGGGGTCTCTCAATACTTC. This codes for CATSSEGVSQYF.

The rearrangement links TRBV18 to TRBJ2-7, with 7 bases matching TRBD1. Per germline, CDR1 KGHSH and CDR2 LQKENI. Trimming cost V 5 bases and J 6 bases; bases outside gene matches: 7. The CDR3 has 13 amino acids. CDR3 sequence (DNA): TGTGCCAGCTCAAGGCAGGGGGTCGTCGAGCAGTACTTC. Protein sequence: CASSRQGVVEQYF.

The J gene is TRBJ2-5, the V gene TRBV15; D call uncertain. CDR1 and CDR2 from the germline V gene are LNHNV and YYDKDF (reference sequence). The CDR3 sequence is 13 residues long. V was clipped by 1 base and J by 5 bases, with 8 bases between them. The CDR3 sequence is CATSRVIVETQYF. In DNA, the CDR3 is TGTGCCACCAGCAGAGTTATAGTGGAGACCCAGTACTTC.

The chain combines TRBV5-4 with TRBJ2-1, with TRBD2 matching 12 bases. J gave up 10 bases and V 0 bases, and 11 bases lay outside the gene matches. The CDR3 extends over 17 amino acids. Germline assignment: CDR1 SGHNT and CDR2 YYREEE (reference sequence). CDR3 region: CASSLAVASGGGREQFF. Here the CDR3 DNA reads TGTGCCAGCAGCTTGGCCGTCGCTAGCGGGGGGGGTCGGGAGCAGTTCTTC.

The V gene is TRBV10-3, the J gene TRBJ2-7, with D possibly matching TRBD1 (5 bases). Germline V gene sequence: CDR1 ENHRY, CDR2 SYGVKD. Trimming shortened V by 1 base and J by 2 bases, and 12 bases separated the two germline ends. This CDR3 spans 15 amino acids. In DNA, the CDR3 is TGTGCCATCAGTGAGTTCGTCGACAGTACCTACGAGCAGTACTTC. Translation: CAISEFVDSTYEQYF.

The rearrangement links TRBV3-1 to TRBJ2-7; 8 nucleotides align to TRBD2. With V trimmed by 2 bases and J by 1 base, 7 bases remained unmatched. This CDR3 spans 16 amino acids. Germline values: CDR1 LGHDT, CDR2 YNNKEL (reference sequence). In DNA, the CDR3 is TGTGCCAGCAGCCAATGGCGGGAGGCCCTTTCCTACGAGCAGTACTTC. Its translation is CASSQWREALSYEQYF.

V usage is TRBV5-1 and J usage is TRBJ1-1, with TRBD1 matching 10 bases. The CDR3 contains 16 residues. Germline loops: CDR1 SGHRS, CDR2 YFSETQ. With 0 bases clipped from V and 4 bases from J, the junction kept 6 bases outside the gene matches. This CDR3 reads CASSLGQGAEVTEAFF. The DNA for the CDR3 is TGCGCCAGCAGCTTGGGACAGGGGGCTGAGGTCACTGAAGCTTTCTTT.

The rearrangement uses TRBV9 and TRBJ2-1; no definite D call. This CDR3 is built from 15 residues. Looked up from germline, CDR1 is SGDLS and CDR2 is YYNGEE. Trimming took 2 bases from V and 0 from J, leaving 9 bases between them. The CDR3 DNA is TGTGCCAGCAGCGTTTGGGGATCCTCCTACAATGAGCAGTTCTTC. Encoded protein: CASSVWGSSYNEQFF.

The J gene is TRBJ2-2, the V gene TRBV5-1; D is perhaps TRBD1 (5 bases). The CDR3 spans 15 residues. V lost 5 bases and J lost 6, with 17 bases in between. Germline-derived CDR1 and CDR2 are SGHRS and YFSETQ. The CDR3 region has the DNA TGCGCCAGCAGTACCCGGACAAACTCTGCCGGGGAGCTGTTTTTT. Translating it yields CASSTRTNSAGELFF.

The CDR3 sequence is CASSGSQWTEAFF. CDR3 sequence (DNA): TGTGCCAGCAGCGGGTCACAGTGGACTGAAGCTTTCTTT. This chain uses TRBV3-1 with TRBJ1-1; D is ambiguous. Trimming removed 5 bases at V and 5 bases at J, with 12 bases between. The germline V gene encodes CDR1 LGHDT and CDR2 YNNKEL (reference sequence). CDR3 length: 13 residues. Full variable domain (outside the CDR3, taken from reference TRBV3-1 and TRBJ1-1): DTAVSQTPKYLVTQMGNDKSIKCEQNLGHDTMYWYKQDSKKFLKIMFSYNNKELIINETVPNRFSPKSPDKAHLNLHINSLELGDSAVYFCASSGSQWTEAFFGQGTRLTVV.

This chain joins TRBV5-6 and TRBJ1-5; D is ambiguous. The CDR3 is 18 amino acids. V lost 1 base, J lost 7 bases, and 24 bases lay in between. The germline V gene has CDR1 SGHDT and CDR2 YYEEEE. CDR3: CASSLTRGGRAGGQPQHF. The CDR3 bases are TGTGCCAGCAGCTTGACACGGGGAGGCCGGGCGGGAGGACAGCCCCAGCATTTT.